These 5 T cell receptor beta chains originate from one sample sequenced in a study of blood T cell repertoires in COVID-19. The data were produced by immunoSEQ multiplex PCR, yet TCRdb's version contains in-frame clones alone and is incomplete. The profile shows about 220,000 clones, roughly 84% of them singletons. Sequencing used peripheral blood. These receptor sequences come from a woman aged 80 or over with acute or convalescent COVID-19.

V and J are TRBV6-5 and TRBJ1-2; TRBD1 might be the D (5 bases). V dropped 6 bases and J dropped 1 base, with 15 bases sitting between them. The CDR3 spans 15 residues. The germline CDR1 and CDR2 sequences are MNHEY and SVGAGI. The CDR3 sequence: CASSRDSSSNYGYTF. The CDR3, as DNA: TGTGCCAGCAGCCGCGACAGCTCCAGTAACTATGGCTACACCTTC.

J is TRBJ2-3 and V is TRBV7-2; tentative D call: TRBD1 (6 bases). In germline, CDR1 is SGHTA, CDR2 FQGNSA. Trimming stripped 4 bases from V and 4 bases from J, with 9 bases between. CDR3 length: 13 residues. The CDR3 sequence: CASSSQGSDTQYF. CDR3 bases: TGTGCCAGCAGCTCACAGGGATCAGATACGCAGTATTTT. Combining the CDR3 with reference TRBV7-2 and TRBJ2-3 gives the whole variable domain GAGVSQSPSNKVTEKGKDVELRCDPISGHTALYWYRQSLGQGLEFLIYFQGNSAPDKSGLPSDRFSAERTGGSVSTLTIQRTQQEDSAVYLCASSSQGSDTQYFGPGTRLTVL.

With respect to this clone: Other DNA sequences in this sample translate to the same CDR3. The V call is TRBV6-5, the J call TRBJ2-5, with 9 bases lining up with TRBD2. The CDR3 extends over 14 amino acids. Trimming at V came to 2 bases and at J to 2 bases, leaving 0 bases not matched to a gene. Per the germline V gene, CDR1 is MNHEY and CDR2 is SVGAGI. DNA for the CDR3: TGTGCCAGCAGTTACAGCGGGGGGCAAGAGACCCAGTACTTC. Translated, it gives CASSYSGGQETQYF.

The gene calls are TRBV7-2 and TRBJ2-7, with TRBD1 matching 7 bases. Germline CDR1 reads SGHTA; CDR2 reads FQGNSA. The CDR3 length is 14 residues. V gave up 3 bases and J gave up 2 bases; unmatched junction bases: 4. DNA of the CDR3: TGTGCCAGCAGCTTGGGACAGCCTCCCTACGAGCAGTACTTC. The encoded protein is CASSLGQPPYEQYF.

This sequence joins TRBV7-9 and TRBJ2-5, with D uncertain. Trimming removed 1 base at V and 2 bases at J, with 11 bases between. CDR3 size: 15 residues. Germline V CDR1 and CDR2: SEHNR, FQNEAQ (reference sequence). The CDR3 DNA sequence: TGTGCCAGCAGCTTAGTGTTTCAGGCTCAAGAGACCCAGTACTTC. This translates into CASSLVFQAQETQYF.